Below, 26 T cell receptor beta chains from the same sample are listed, as sequenced in a study of T cell responses to AZD1222 COVID-19 vaccine. Sequencing used immunoSEQ multiplex PCR; TCRdb keeps in-frame clones, though not all of them. The sample lists hundreds of thousands of clones, approximately 94% occurring once. Sequencing was performed on peripheral blood, taken on day 0 of MenACWY control vaccination. These receptor sequences come from an adult in good health.

The V gene is TRBV7-8, the J gene TRBJ2-1; 12 bases align to TRBD2. The CDR3 is 16 residues long. Germline lookup yields CDR1 SGHVS and CDR2 FQNEAQ. The V segment lost 3 bases and the J segment 5 bases; nucleotides outside the gene matches: 5. CDR3 in DNA: TGTGCCAGCAGCTTCCAACTAGCGGGGGGCAACAATGAGCAGTTCTTC. Translated: CASSFQLAGGNNEQFF.

A word on this clone: One end of the junction does not line up with germline, which may come from a read error. The chain uses TRBV2 and TRBJ2-1; 9 bases align to TRBD2. This CDR3 spans 14 amino acids. Per germline, CDR1 SNHLY and CDR2 FYNNEI. This CDR3 is CASCERGAYNEQFF. CDR3 DNA sequence: TGTGCCAGCTGTGAGCGGGGGGCCTACAATGAGCAGTTCTTC. Filled out from reference TRBV2 and TRBJ2-1, the complete variable domain reads EPEVTQTPSHQVTQMGQEVILRCVPISNHLYFYWYRQILGQKVEFLVSFYNNEISEKSEIFDDQFSVERPDGSNFTLKIRSTKLEDSAMYFCASCERGAYNEQFFGPGTRLTVL.

This clone has just one count. This rearrangement joins TRBV6-6 to TRBJ1-2; TRBD1 agrees at 12 bases. Germline CDR1 MNHNY, CDR2 SVGAGI (reference sequence). J was trimmed by 7 bases and V by 5 bases; bases with no gene match: 5. The CDR3 has 14 residues. CDR3 in DNA: TGTGCCAGCAGTACCGGGACAGGGGGCCTTGGCTACACCTTC. Translation gives CASSTGTGGLGYTF.

This chain links TRBV29-1 with TRBJ1-2, with D uncertain. Trimming removed 4 bases at V and 1 base at J, with 13 bases between. The CDR3 loop spans 14 amino acids. Germline V gives CDR1 SQVTM, CDR2 ANQGSEA. CDR3 DNA: TGCAGCGTTGTACCTGTAACCCGTAACTATGGCTACACCTTC. Amino acids: CSVVPVTRNYGYTF.

V usage is TRBV21-1 and J usage is TRBJ1-6. TRBV21-1 is labeled a pseudogene. CDR3 length equals 20 residues. The CDR3 reads CASSTTVGELQPSYNSPLHF. The CDR3 DNA reads as TGTGCCAGCAGCACAACGGTGGGGGAACTACAACCCTCCTATAATTCACCCCTCCACTTT.

This clone appeared a single time. The V and J genes are TRBV19 and TRBJ1-1; no clear D. CDR1 is LNHDA, CDR2 SQIVND, per germline (reference sequence). Trimming took 1 base from V and 0 from J, leaving 9 bases between them. The CDR3 totals 15 residues. The chain's CDR3 is CASSIAPTLNTEAFF. DNA of the CDR3: TGTGCCAGTAGTATAGCTCCAACACTGAACACTGAAGCTTTCTTT.

For this clone: The sample contains more than one DNA sequence encoding this CDR3. The gene calls are TRBV15 and TRBJ2-7; TRBD1 agrees at 10 bases. The CDR3 spans 14 residues. Germline V CDR1 and CDR2: LNHNV, YYDKDF (reference sequence). J gave up 2 bases and V 5 bases, and 3 bases lay outside the gene matches. The CDR3 nucleotides read TGTGCCACCAGCCGGGACAGGGGTCCCTACGAGCAGTACTTC. Residues: CATSRDRGPYEQYF.

This rearrangement joins TRBV4-1 to TRBJ2-1; 11 bases are shared with TRBD2. Losses at the gene ends were 4 bases for V and 0 bases for J; bases not matched to a gene: 8. The length of the CDR3 is 18 residues. From germline, CDR1 is MGHRA and CDR2 YSYEKL. CDR3 residues: CASSLQSSGGSSYNEQFF. CDR3 DNA: TGCGCCAGCAGCCTTCAATCTAGCGGGGGGTCCTCCTACAATGAGCAGTTCTTC.

The chain carries TRBV19 and TRBJ1-1; the match to TRBD1 covers 8 bases. The V segment lost 4 bases and the J segment 3 bases; nucleotides outside the gene matches: 1. The CDR3 runs to 13 residues. CDR1 LNHDA and CDR2 SQIVND come from the germline V gene (reference sequence). The DNA for the CDR3 is TGTGCCAGTAGTAAGACAGGGGACACTGAAGCTTTCTTT. Translation: CASSKTGDTEAFF.

This chain joins TRBV10-3 and TRBJ2-7, with TRBD2 matching over 11 bases. Germline V gene data show CDR1 as ENHRY and CDR2 as SYGVKD. Trimming at V came to 10 bases and at J to 5 bases, leaving 7 bases not matched to a gene. This CDR3 spans 13 amino acids. The CDR3: CATRLAGKNEQYF. The CDR3 bases are TGTGCCACCCGACTAGCGGGGAAGAACGAGCAGTACTTC.

This clone was detected only once. The DNA of the CDR3 is TGCGCCAGCAGCCTTCTTGGGCCTAAAAATGAAAAACTGTTTTTT. Protein product: CASSLLGPKNEKLFF. V and J are TRBV4-1 and TRBJ1-4, with D uncertain. Germline CDR1 is MGHRA and CDR2 is YSYEKL. The CDR3 spans 15 residues. The V and J ends lost 4 bases and 5 bases respectively, with 14 bases between them.

This chain joins TRBV7-2 and TRBJ2-4, with D perhaps TRBD1 (5 bases). Germline V lookup: CDR1 SGHTA, CDR2 FQGNSA. Trimming removed 1 base at V and 5 bases at J, with 12 bases between. CDR3 size: 15 residues. CDR3 sequence (DNA): TGTGCCAGCAGCTTAGAAGGCAGGGTACAAAACATTCAGTACTTC. As protein: CASSLEGRVQNIQYF.

CDR3 residues: CASSRGVNTEAFF. The CDR3 nucleotides are TGTGCCAGCAGCAGAGGGGTGAACACTGAAGCTTTCTTT. This sequence joins TRBV7-7 and TRBJ1-1; D may be TRBD1 (5 bases). CDR1 is SSHAT and CDR2 is FNYEAQ in the germline V gene (reference sequence). The V end lost 5 bases, the J end lost 0 bases, and 7 bases lay between the germline ends. This CDR3 region has 13 residues.

Turning to this clone: The junction and the germline gene differ at one end; a read error may be behind it. This chain connects TRBV6-1 to TRBJ2-5, with D tentatively TRBD2 (5 bases). The CDR3 covers 13 residues. Germline V lookup: CDR1 MNHNS, CDR2 SASEGT. Here the CDR3 reads CASSEGLGWTQYF. Written as DNA, the CDR3 is TGTGCCAGCAGCGAAGGACTCGGATGGACCCAGTACTTC.

The chain has TRBV6-2 or TRBV6-3 and TRBJ1-1; TRBD1 might be the D (5 bases). The CDR3 has 15 amino acids. Trimming removed 4 bases at V and 6 bases at J, with 18 bases between. Germline V gene lookup returns CDR1 MNHEY and CDR2 SVGEGT. CDR3 bases: TGTGCCAGCAGTTTGAGGCCAGGGTCATTCGCTGAAGCTTTCTTT. Protein product: CASSLRPGSFAEAFF.

This chain uses TRBV6-5 with TRBJ1-4; perhaps TRBD1 as D (5 bases). The V gene lost 2 bases and the J gene lost 8 bases, with 9 bases spanning the gap. This CDR3 has 13 residues. The V gene's germline CDR1 is MNHEY and CDR2 SVGAGI. For the CDR3, the DNA is TGTGCCAGCAGTTACGCAGGGCGGGAAAAACTGTTTTTT. It translates to CASSYAGREKLFF.

The chain is built from TRBV7-2 and TRBJ1-2; the D gene is possibly TRBD1 (5 bases). Germline values: CDR1 SGHTA, CDR2 FQGNSA. The ends were cut back, 6 bases at V and 8 bases at J, with 28 bases in the middle. The CDR3 spans 17 residues. CDR3 nucleotide sequence: TGTGCCAGCAGTCCAGGGTTGCGGCAGGCTCCACTCGAGGGCTACACCTTC. This sequence encodes CASSPGLRQAPLEGYTF.

This clone came up once. The genes are TRBV19 and TRBJ1-2; weak D call: TRBD1 (5 bases). The CDR3 covers 14 residues. Trimming left V 2 bases short and J 8 bases short, with 15 bases between. CDR1 and CDR2 from the germline V gene are LNHDA and SQIVND (reference sequence). As DNA, the CDR3 is TGTGCCAGTAGTATACGGCAGGGCGCAGGAGGCTACACCTTC. Translated: CASSIRQGAGGYTF.

The chain has TRBV7-2 and TRBJ2-7, with D unclear. CDR3 length equals 13 residues. Germline-derived CDR1 and CDR2 are SGHTA and FQGNSA. V lost 2 bases and J 4 bases, leaving 9 bases between the germline ends. The CDR3 sequence is CASSLFSGYEQYF. CDR3 DNA sequence: TGTGCCAGCAGCTTATTCTCAGGATACGAGCAGTACTTC.

This chain connects TRBV6-5 to TRBJ1-5; no firm D call. The V end was cut by 0 bases, the J end by 5 bases, with 5 bases between. The germline gives CDR1 MNHEY, CDR2 SVGAGI. The CDR3 covers 13 residues. This chain's CDR3 is CASSYSWDQPQHF. Written as DNA, the CDR3 is TGTGCCAGCAGTTACTCGTGGGATCAGCCCCAGCATTTT.

This chain joins TRBV6-1 and TRBJ1-1; D ambiguous. Germline V gene data show CDR1 as MNHNS and CDR2 as SASEGT. The CDR3 sequence is 13 residues long. Trimming pared 0 bases from V and 7 bases from J, leaving 9 bases between. Written as DNA, the CDR3 is TGTGCCAGCAGTGAAGCGGCCGACTTTGAAGCTTTCTTT. It translates to CASSEAADFEAFF.

V and J are TRBV6-6 and TRBJ1-1, with 8 bases lining up with TRBD1. Germline CDR1 MNHNY, CDR2 SVGAGI (reference sequence). The ends lost 6 bases at V and 5 bases at J; junction bases unmatched: 11. The CDR3 has 15 residues. CDR3 sequence: CASSPGQVRTTEAFF. The CDR3 nucleotides read TGTGCCAGCAGCCCGGGACAGGTGAGAACAACTGAAGCTTTCTTT.

Remarks on this clone: An end of the junction does not agree with germline; a read error may underlie this. This chain links TRBV7-2 with TRBJ2-7; possible D gene TRBD2, 6 bases. Germline V gives CDR1 SGHTA, CDR2 FQGNSA. This CDR3 has 13 residues. The CDR3 sequence: CVSSFGGSYEQYF. The DNA for the CDR3 is TGTGTCAGCAGCTTCGGGGGTTCCTACGAGCAGTACTTC.

This chain connects TRBV9 to TRBJ1-2, with D hard to call. V lost 0 bases and J lost 2, with 11 bases in between. Germline CDR1 reads SGDLS; CDR2 reads YYNGEE. The CDR3 is 15 amino acids. CDR3 bases: TGTGCCAGCAGCGTAGGCCCAACAACAAACTATGGCTACACCTTC. It specifies CASSVGPTTNYGYTF.

This rearrangement joins TRBV6-1 to TRBJ2-7; 9 nucleotides line up with TRBD1. The CDR3 totals 15 residues. V was clipped by 1 base and J by 1 base; unmatched bases: 2. Germline lookup yields CDR1 MNHNS and CDR2 SASEGT. The CDR3 bases are TGTGCCAGCAGTGAAGGTGGGACAGGGTCCTACGAGCAGTACTTC. Protein product: CASSEGGTGSYEQYF.

The chain is built from TRBV5-4 and TRBJ1-1; D is undetermined. CDR1 is SGHNT and CDR2 is YYREEE in the germline V gene (reference sequence). The ends were cut back, 0 bases at V and 2 bases at J, with 14 bases in the middle. This CDR3 is built from 16 residues. Written as DNA, the CDR3 is TGTGCCAGCAGCTTGGCCGCTAGCGGAGGCAACACTGAAGCTTTCTTT. This codes for CASSLAASGGNTEAFF.